The 28 T cell receptor beta chains in this list originate from one sample, sequenced in a study of cytomegalovirus exposure and HLA in healthy donors. The PCR used 60 Vbeta and 13 Jbeta primers. Assay: immunoSEQ multiplex PCR; the TCRdb copy retains only in-frame clones and omits some. The sample comprises around 200,000 clones, roughly 85% of which are singletons, and approximately 2.1% rests with the top ten. Sequences were obtained from PBMCs. These TCRs come from a woman aged 45-65 years in good health and CMV-seronegative.

This clone was counted a few times. The chain carries TRBV28 and TRBJ2-5, with 8 bases aligning to TRBD2. The V segment lost 8 bases and the J segment 5 bases; nucleotides outside the gene matches: 13. Germline V gene lookup returns CDR1 MDHEN and CDR2 SYDVKM. This CDR3 region has 15 residues. This CDR3 is CASLRSGRGVETQYF. CDR3 sequence (DNA): TGTGCCAGCCTACGGAGCGGGAGAGGGGTGGAGACCCAGTACTTC.

This clone was seen just once. The chain couples TRBV2 to TRBJ2-1, with D possibly TRBD1 on 5 matching bases. Per the germline V gene, CDR1 is SNHLY and CDR2 is FYNNEI. The CDR3 length is 13 residues. The germline V and J ends were trimmed by 8 bases and 8 bases, with 16 bases remaining between them. The CDR3 loop reads CASYQGSVDEQFF. The CDR3 bases are TGTGCCAGCTATCAGGGAAGCGTAGATGAGCAGTTCTTC. The full variable domain, its missing parts supplied by reference TRBV2 and TRBJ2-1, is EPEVTQTPSHQVTQMGQEVILRCVPISNHLYFYWYRQILGQKVEFLVSFYNNEISEKSEIFDDQFSVERPDGSNFTLKIRSTKLEDSAMYFCASYQGSVDEQFFGPGTRLTVL.

The chain recombines TRBV5-8 with TRBJ2-7; 9 bases map to TRBD1. Germline-derived CDR1 and CDR2 are SGHTS and YDEGEE. This CDR3 has 15 amino acids. V shed 5 bases and J 7 bases; nucleotides not matched to a gene: 13. The CDR3 nucleotides are TGTGCCAGCAGTTGGCCCGGGACAGGGAACCATGAGCAGTACTTC. Its translation: CASSWPGTGNHEQYF.

This chain uses TRBV7-3 with TRBJ2-3; 8 bases align to TRBD2. V was clipped by 2 bases and J by 3 bases; unmatched bases: 4. CDR1 is SGHTA and CDR2 is FQGTGA in the germline V gene. This CDR3 is built from 15 residues. In DNA form, the CDR3 reads TGTGCCAGCAGCTTAGACGCGGGAGGAACAGATACGCAGTATTTT. This sequence encodes CASSLDAGGTDTQYF. Looking up the rest from reference TRBV7-3 and TRBJ2-3 gives the full variable domain: GAGVSQTPSNKVTEKGKYVELRCDPISGHTALYWYRQSLGQGPEFLIYFQGTGAADDSGLPNDRFFAVRPEGSVSTLKIQRTERGDSAVYLCASSLDAGGTDTQYFGPGTRLTVL.

The rearrangement uses TRBV6-1 and TRBJ2-7, with 11 bases aligning to TRBD1. Germline trimming cut 1 base from V and 7 bases from J; bases unmatched to any gene: 6. This CDR3 is built from 15 residues. Germline V gene sequence: CDR1 MNHNS, CDR2 SASEGT. The CDR3 loop is CASSEGRTGGNEQYF. DNA for the CDR3: TGTGCCAGCAGTGAAGGACGGACAGGGGGCAATGAGCAGTACTTC.

The chain carries TRBV6-6 and TRBJ1-5, with D unresolved. There are 14 residues in the CDR3. Germline lookup yields CDR1 MNHNY and CDR2 SVGAGI (reference sequence). Between the trimmed V and J ends, which lost 7 bases and 2 bases, there was a span of 12 bases. CDR3 nucleotide sequence: TGTGCCAGCACCTGGGCCCCAGGCAATCAGCCCCAGCATTTT. Encoded protein: CASTWAPGNQPQHF.

The rearrangement links TRBV30 to TRBJ2-7; 11 nucleotides agree with TRBD2. Per the germline V gene, CDR1 is GTSNPN and CDR2 is SVGIG (reference sequence). The CDR3 is made up of 17 amino acids. The junction had 8 bases not matched to a gene; V was cut back by 1 base and J by 0 bases. The CDR3 protein is CAWSGTASGRFSYEQYF. In DNA form, the CDR3 reads TGTGCCTGGAGTGGCACGGCTAGCGGGAGGTTCTCCTACGAGCAGTACTTC. The whole variable domain, filled in from reference TRBV30 and TRBJ2-7, reads SQTIHQWPATLVQPVGSPLSLECTVEGTSNPNLYWYRQAAGRGLQLLFYSVGIGQISSEVPQNLSASRPQDRQFILSSKKLLLSDSGFYLCAWSGTASGRFSYEQYFGPGTRLTVT.

V gene TRBV27 combines with J gene TRBJ2-3; D is possibly TRBD2 (6 bases). Trimming left V 8 bases short and J 1 base short, with 10 bases between. CDR1 is MNHEY and CDR2 is SMNVEV in the germline V gene (reference sequence). This CDR3 spans 13 amino acids. CDR3 nucleotide sequence: TGTGCCAGCCGACTAGTTCGCACAGATACGCAGTATTTT. Protein: CASRLVRTDTQYF.

This sequence joins TRBV19 and TRBJ2-2; 11 positions agree with TRBD2. The J segment lost 4 bases and the V segment lost 6 bases, leaving 1 base of the junction unmatched. Germline CDR1 and CDR2: LNHDA and SQIVND (reference sequence). The length of the CDR3 is 14 residues. This CDR3 reads CASRGLAVTGELFF. DNA for the CDR3: TGTGCCAGTAGGGGACTAGCGGTCACCGGGGAGCTGTTTTTT.

This chain links TRBV6-5 with TRBJ1-2; D is ambiguous. The CDR3 runs 14 residues. Trimming took 0 bases from V and 9 from J, leaving 14 bases between them. CDR1 and CDR2 from the germline V gene are MNHEY and SVGAGI. The CDR3: CASSYSPGIRSYTF. The CDR3 region has the DNA TGTGCCAGCAGTTACTCGCCGGGGATTAGGAGCTACACCTTC.

CDR3 nucleotides: TGCGCCAGCAGCTGGGTAGGAGGAGGCACTGAAGCTTTCTTT. Translated, it gives CASSWVGGGTEAFF. This chain joins TRBV5-1 and TRBJ1-1; D remains unclear. The CDR3 extends over 14 amino acids. The V end was cut by 3 bases, the J end by 4 bases, with 13 bases between. Germline CDR1 is SGHRS and CDR2 is YFSETQ. The full variable domain, completed using reference TRBV5-1 and TRBJ1-1, is KAGVTQTPRYLIKTRGQQVTLSCSPISGHRSVSWYQQTPGQGLQFLFEYFSETQRNKGNFPGRFSGRQFSNSRSEMNVSTLELGDSALYLCASSWVGGGTEAFFGQGTRLTVV.

The V call is TRBV27, the J call TRBJ1-2; D perhaps matches TRBD1 (5 bases). The CDR3 is 15 residues long. Trimming stripped 6 bases from V and 1 base from J, with 15 bases between. The V gene's germline CDR1 is MNHEY and CDR2 SMNVEV (reference sequence). The chain's CDR3 is CASSPESGGNYGYTF. CDR3 nucleotide sequence: TGTGCCAGCAGCCCAGAGTCGGGGGGTAACTATGGCTACACCTTC.

This clone was observed a single time. This chain joins TRBV18 and TRBJ2-5; 12 nucleotides match TRBD2. The last part of the DNA fits TRBJ2-7 better; the J call may be wrong. This CDR3 has 17 amino acids. CDR1 and CDR2 (germline): KGHSH, LQKENI. CDR3 residues: CASSPWTSGISPHEQYF. CDR3 sequence (DNA): TGTGCCAGCTCACCATGGACTAGCGGGATTAGTCCCCACGAGCAGTACTTC.

The J gene is TRBJ2-3, the V gene TRBV10-1, with 8 bases fitting TRBD2. The germline V gene has CDR1 WNHNN and CDR2 SYGVQD (reference sequence). The CDR3 covers 17 residues. J was trimmed by 3 bases and V by 0 bases; bases with no gene match: 8. The CDR3 sequence: CASSESFQRELTDTQYF. The DNA for the CDR3 is TGCGCCAGCAGTGAGTCGTTCCAGCGGGAGTTAACAGATACGCAGTATTTT.

This chain links TRBV7-9 with TRBJ1-2, with D possibly matching TRBD1 (5 bases). The CDR3 runs to 13 residues. Deletions cut 1 base from V and 8 bases from J, with 11 bases between. Germline CDR1 reads SEHNR; CDR2 reads FQNEAQ (reference sequence). CDR3 sequence: CASSLGAGNGYTF. CDR3 in DNA: TGTGCCAGCAGCTTAGGCGCAGGGAACGGCTACACCTTC.

The V and J genes are TRBV5-1 and TRBJ2-3; TRBD2 aligns across 9 bases. CDR3 length equals 16 residues. With V trimmed by 6 bases and J by 3 bases, 11 bases remained unmatched. Germline CDR1 reads SGHRS; CDR2 reads YFSETQ. DNA for the CDR3: TGCGCCAGCACCATCGCGGCTAGCGGGGCAACAGATACGCAGTATTTT. Protein product: CASTIAASGATDTQYF.

This clone showed up just once. The rearrangement joins TRBV6-5 to TRBJ1-2; 7 bases agree with TRBD1. Germline V lookup: CDR1 MNHEY, CDR2 SVGAGI. J gave up 4 bases and V 6 bases, and 5 bases lay outside the gene matches. CDR3 length: 13 amino acids. For the CDR3, the DNA is TGTGCCAGCAGGGGGACAGTGATCTATGGCTACACCTTC. Translated: CASRGTVIYGYTF.

V is TRBV13 and J is TRBJ2-4; 9 bases line up with TRBD1. There are 14 residues in the CDR3. Per the germline V gene, CDR1 is PRHDT and CDR2 is FYEKMQ (reference sequence). The ends lost 5 bases at V and 5 bases at J; junction bases unmatched: 4. The CDR3 loop is CASSLWTGENIQYF. DNA for the CDR3: TGTGCCAGCAGCCTCTGGACAGGGGAAAACATTCAGTACTTC.

The rearrangement links TRBV16 to TRBJ1-1; 9 positions match TRBD1. Looked up from germline, CDR1 is KGHSY and CDR2 is FQNENV. This CDR3 has 17 residues. Trimming cost V 2 bases and J 4 bases; bases outside gene matches: 11. The CDR3, as DNA: TGTGCCAGCAGCCAACAAGGACAGGGGCTTAGCGGCACTGAAGCTTTCTTT. It yields the protein CASSQQGQGLSGTEAFF.

The CDR3 sequence: CASSQITGIPANTGELFF. DNA for the CDR3: TGTGCCAGCAGCCAGATAACAGGGATCCCCGCGAACACCGGGGAGCTGTTTTTT. The V gene is TRBV28, the J gene TRBJ2-2, with D maybe TRBD1 (6 bases). V lost 6 bases to trimming and J lost 0 bases, with 20 bases between them. The CDR3 length is 18 residues. Germline loops: CDR1 MDHEN, CDR2 SYDVKM.

The J gene is TRBJ1-2, the V gene TRBV5-1, with TRBD1 identical over 7 bases. The V gene's germline CDR1 is SGHRS and CDR2 YFSETQ. This CDR3 contains 15 residues. The V and J ends lost 3 bases and 2 bases, in that order; junction bases with no gene match: 7. CDR3 sequence (DNA): TGCGCCAGCAGCTCGGGAGCGACAGGGAACTATGGCTACACCTTC. The encoded protein is CASSSGATGNYGYTF.

V and J are TRBV29-1 and TRBJ2-1; 7 bases fit TRBD1. The trim removed 5 bases at V and 3 bases at J, leaving 4 bases unmatched. Germline values: CDR1 SQVTM, CDR2 ANQGSEA. The CDR3 has 13 residues. The CDR3 protein is CSVTNRGYNEQFF. In nucleotides, the CDR3 is TGCAGCGTTACAAACAGGGGCTACAATGAGCAGTTCTTC.

The rearrangement joins TRBV6-1 to TRBJ2-2, with 11 bases that match TRBD2. The CDR3 has 18 residues. The junction had 13 bases not matched to a gene; V was cut back by 3 bases and J by 7 bases. CDR1 is MNHNS and CDR2 is SASEGT in the germline V gene. The chain's CDR3 is CASSDVLRLAGGSGELFF. As DNA, the CDR3 is TGTGCCAGCAGTGATGTGTTGCGGCTAGCGGGGGGCAGCGGGGAGCTGTTTTTT.

The rearrangement joins TRBV6-1 to TRBJ1-5; D gene ambiguous. The ends were cut back, 2 bases at V and 0 bases at J, with 17 bases in the middle. Germline values: CDR1 MNHNS, CDR2 SASEGT. The CDR3 loop spans 18 amino acids. CDR3 region: CASSEREGRIYSNQPQHF. DNA of the CDR3: TGTGCCAGCAGTGAAAGGGAGGGTAGGATATATAGCAATCAGCCCCAGCATTTT.

The chain is built from TRBV27 and TRBJ2-7, with D perhaps TRBD2 (6 bases). V was cut by 2 bases and J by 3 bases, with 8 bases left in between. CDR1 and CDR2 from the germline V gene are MNHEY and SMNVEV (reference sequence). The length of the CDR3 is 13 residues. The CDR3 nucleotides read TGTGCCAGCAGTTTAACTAGCAACTACGAGCAGTACTTC. The encoded protein is CASSLTSNYEQYF.

The chain recombines TRBV14 with TRBJ1-2, with 7 positions matching TRBD1. Trimming removed 1 base from V and 8 bases from J; junction bases left unmatched: 10. CDR1 and CDR2 from the germline V gene are SGHDN and FVKESK. The CDR3 has 15 amino acids. The DNA of the CDR3 is TGTGCCAGCAGCCAAGCGGGACAGACTGTCGGGGGCTACACCTTC. Residues: CASSQAGQTVGGYTF.

The CDR3 loop reads CASSSGFGNQPQHF. The CDR3 bases are TGTGCCAGCTCGTCCGGGTTCGGCAATCAGCCCCAGCATTTT. V is TRBV18 and J is TRBJ1-5; unclear D gene. The CDR3 contains 14 residues. CDR1 and CDR2 from the germline V gene are KGHSH and LQKENI. V was trimmed by 6 bases and J by 2 bases, leaving 11 bases between them.

The CDR3 protein is CASSLGHQKVYEQYF. Here the CDR3 DNA reads TGTGCCAGCAGCTTGGGCCACCAGAAGGTCTACGAGCAGTACTTC. The V gene is TRBV11-1, the J gene TRBJ2-7; D is unclear. Trimming left V 3 bases short and J 3 bases short, with 15 bases between. Germline V gene data show CDR1 as SGHAT and CDR2 as FQDESV (reference sequence). This CDR3 comprises 15 residues.